The next 5 T cell receptor beta chains were all read from a single sample in a study of blood T cell repertoires in COVID-19. Libraries were prepared by immunoSEQ multiplex PCR; TCRdb keeps only in-frame clonotypes and omits some of them. The sample includes 140,000 to 150,000 clones, around 91% of them seen just once. The material sequenced was peripheral blood. The receptor source for this set is a man aged 18 to 30 with COVID-19, enrolled during active disease.

The chain carries TRBV24-1 and TRBJ1-1; 8 nucleotides line up with TRBD1. The germline V gene encodes CDR1 KGHDR and CDR2 SFDVKD. This CDR3 region has 14 residues. The V gene end was trimmed by 3 bases and the J gene end by 8 bases; junction bases not matched to a gene: 7. As DNA, the CDR3 is TGTGCCACCAGTGATGGGAGACAGGGGAGCGAAGCTTTCTTT. It yields the protein CATSDGRQGSEAFF.

The genes are TRBV7-2 and TRBJ2-5, with 9 bases aligning to TRBD2. The CDR3 is 14 residues long. The junction had 2 bases not matched to a gene; V was cut back by 1 base and J by 5 bases. Germline CDR1 and CDR2: SGHTA and FQGNSA. CDR3 nucleotide sequence: TGTGCCAGCAGCTTAGTACTAGCGGGCGAGACCCAGTACTTC. This encodes CASSLVLAGETQYF.

This clone has just one count. The chain joins TRBV10-3 to TRBJ2-2; maybe TRBD2 (5 bases). Germline-derived CDR1 and CDR2 are ENHRY and SYGVKD. CDR3 size: 19 residues. V was cut by 0 bases and J by 1 base, with 18 bases left in between. This CDR3 is CAISESAGRTELNTGELFF. The CDR3 DNA reads TGTGCCATCAGTGAGTCAGCTGGCAGGACTGAACTGAACACCGGGGAGCTGTTTTTT.

The chain combines TRBV4-1 with TRBJ1-1; D gene unclear. This CDR3 is built from 13 residues. Germline CDR1 MGHRA, CDR2 YSYEKL. The V gene lost 1 base and the J gene lost 0 bases, with 3 bases spanning the gap. The CDR3 coding sequence is TGCGCCAGCAGCCAAGTCATGAACACTGAAGCTTTCTTT. This codes for CASSQVMNTEAFF.

CDR3 nucleotides: TGTGCCAGCAGCGCAGAGGATAACTTTCAAAAGACCCAGTACTTC. Its protein is CASSAEDNFQKTQYF. This chain links TRBV9 with TRBJ2-5; D gene ambiguous. CDR1 is SGDLS, CDR2 YYNGEE, per germline. This CDR3 spans 15 amino acids. Trimming left V 3 bases short and J 6 bases short, with 18 bases between.